The clone carrying this T cell receptor (beta chain) has just a few counts. Its antigen is currently unknown. These data belong to a study of response to subunit inactivated influenza vaccine. Regarding the study as a whole: Few additional T cells are recruited per seasonal influenza vaccination, authors suggested.

V shed 0 bases and J shed 2 bases, with 11 bases lying between them. CDR1 LGHNA and CDR2 YSLEER come from the germline V gene. CDR3 length: 16 residues. Each CDR3 protein is one row after TCRdb ran MiXCR on the RT-PCR reads. The sample lists about 170,000 distinct CDR3 sequences, about 10% occurring once. This TCR was sampled from a man in his fifties or sixties who received an inactivated influenza vaccine. The sample consisted of CD8+ T cells sorted from PBMCs, taken about 23 months after vaccination. The chain combines TRBV4-3 with TRBJ1-5; D remains unclear. The CDR3 nucleotides read TGCGCCAGCAGCCAAGATCTGTGGGTAGGCAATCAGCCCCAGCATTTT. It codes for CASSQDLWVGNQPQHF.